These 31 T cell receptor beta chains came from one sample sequenced in a study of vaccination and CD4 T cells after COVID-19. The Oncomine TCR Beta short-read assay was what sequenced the DNA obtained from cultured CD4+ T cells. TCRdb reanalysed the PCR reads using MiXCR and keeps one entry per CDR3 protein. The top ten clones hold 14% to 15% of a sample with under 20,000 distinct CDR3 sequences, roughly 31% of them seen once. The sample's treatment: 10-day PBMC culture with coronavirus spike peptide pools or control peptides (ViraFEST assay). Their antigens are not known. The sequencing sample was made of cultured CD4+ T cells from blood. Source of these receptors: a human donor with COVID-19.

J is TRBJ2-4 and V is TRBV5-6, with TRBD1 matching over 10 bases. V lost 4 bases to trimming and J lost 6 bases; unmatched junction nucleotides: 7. Per germline, CDR1 SGHDT and CDR2 YYEEEE. The CDR3 runs to 15 residues. The CDR3 spells CASSPTGGIVNIQYF. CDR3 nucleotide sequence: TGTGCCAGCAGCCCGACAGGGGGCATAGTAAACATTCAGTACTTC.

The chain combines TRBV7-2 with TRBJ2-5; the match to TRBD2 covers 8 bases. The germline V gene has CDR1 SGHTA and CDR2 FQGNSA. This CDR3 spans 14 amino acids. J lost 4 bases, V lost 5 bases, and 6 bases had no gene match. CDR3 region: CASSAGGARETQYF. CDR3 DNA: TGTGCCAGCAGCGCCGGGGGGGCCAGAGAGACCCAGTACTTC.

V is TRBV6-4 and J is TRBJ2-1, with D possibly TRBD2 on 5 matching bases. The germline CDR1 and CDR2 sequences are MRHNA and SNTAGT. The CDR3 contains 14 residues. The V gene lost 6 bases and the J gene lost 5 bases, with 14 bases spanning the gap. For the CDR3, the DNA is TGTGCCAGCAGCCTCTTCCGGGGTGACAATGAGCAGTTCTTC. It translates to CASSLFRGDNEQFF.

The chain links TRBV25-1 to TRBJ1-1; D possibly corresponds to TRBD1 (5 bases). This CDR3 is 13 amino acids long. The V end was cut by 1 base, the J end by 5 bases, with 8 bases between. The germline gives CDR1 MGHDK, CDR2 SYGVNS. CDR3 nucleotides: TGTGCCAGCAGTGAATCGGGGCAGACTGAAGCTTTCTTT. It codes for CASSESGQTEAFF.

This clonotype has a handful of counts. The chain is built from TRBV21-1 and TRBJ1-3; the table's D call TRBD1 went unverified against the DNA. TRBV21-1 has pseudogene status. The CDR3 has 16 amino acids. CDR3 in amino acids: CASSKALDRVGNTIYF. DNA of the CDR3: TGTGCCAGCAGCAAAGCTCTGGACAGGGTTGGAAACACCATATATTTT.

The V and J genes are TRBV5-5 and TRBJ2-7; a possible D gene is TRBD1 (5 bases). V was shortened by 4 bases and J by 2 bases, with 28 bases between the two germline ends. Germline V gene sequence: CDR1 SGHKS, CDR2 YYEKEE (reference sequence). This CDR3 has 19 amino acids. Here the CDR3 DNA reads TGTGCCAGCAGCCCCGCATCAGGGCCGCTCGGCCGCCCCCCCTACGAGCAGTACTTC. The encoded protein is CASSPASGPLGRPPYEQYF.

The chain couples TRBV30 to TRBJ1-1, with D unresolved. Germline assignment: CDR1 GTSNPN and CDR2 SVGIG (reference sequence). The CDR3 length is 11 residues. V lost 4 bases and J lost 4, with 7 bases in between. CDR3 protein: CAWTGRTEAFF. DNA of the CDR3: TGTGCCTGGACAGGTCGCACTGAAGCTTTCTTT.

This clonotype occurred a few times. The chain uses TRBV15 and TRBJ2-5; 11 bases line up with TRBD1. Germline CDR1 is LNHNV and CDR2 is YYDKDF (reference sequence). This CDR3 contains 16 residues. The junction had 8 bases not matched to a gene; V was cut back by 3 bases and J by 5 bases. The CDR3 DNA is TGTGCCACCAGCAGGGCCGGGACAGGGGGGTCGGAGACCCAGTACTTC. It is translated as CATSRAGTGGSETQYF.

The chain links TRBV2 to TRBJ2-3, with D perhaps assigned TRBD1 or TRBD2 (5 bases each). The CDR3 is 14 amino acids. Germline CDR1 SNHLY, CDR2 FYNNEI. The ends were cut back, 5 bases at V and 2 bases at J, with 11 bases in the middle. DNA of the CDR3: TGTGCCAGCAGTCAGGGACGGGTCACAGATACGCAGTATTTT. Translating it yields CASSQGRVTDTQYF. Full variable domain (outside the CDR3, taken from reference TRBV2 and TRBJ2-3): EPEVTQTPSHQVTQMGQEVILRCVPISNHLYFYWYRQILGQKVEFLVSFYNNEISEKSEIFDDQFSVERPDGSNFTLKIRSTKLEDSAMYFCASSQGRVTDTQYFGPGTRLTVL.

The chain links TRBV2 to TRBJ1-4, with 7 bases matching TRBD1. The CDR3 is made up of 16 amino acids. Germline CDR1 is SNHLY and CDR2 is FYNNEI. J lost 8 bases, V lost 6 bases, and 15 bases had no gene match. The CDR3 region has the DNA TGTGCCAGCAGGGACAGGACAGGTTCTATAATGGAAAAACTGTTTTTT. Protein sequence: CASRDRTGSIMEKLFF.

This clonotype has a handful of counts. The chain recombines TRBV20-1 with TRBJ2-4; D may be TRBD1 (6 bases). Trimming left V 4 bases short and J 2 bases short, with 15 bases between. The CDR3 sequence is 15 residues long. Germline loops: CDR1 DFQATT, CDR2 SNEGSKA (reference sequence). CDR3 coding DNA: TGCAGTGCTACGGCCCGAACAGGGTCCAAAAACATTCAGTACTTC. Its protein product is CSATARTGSKNIQYF.

This clonotype has a handful of counts. The CDR3: CASSLRQGLADTQYF. For the CDR3, the DNA is TGTGCCAGCAGTTTACGACAGGGCTTAGCAGATACGCAGTATTTT. V usage is TRBV6-5 and J usage is TRBJ2-3; 7 bases are shared with TRBD1. This CDR3 has 15 residues. V shed 4 bases, J shed 4 bases, and the junction held 8 bases outside the gene matches. Per the germline V gene, CDR1 is MNHEY and CDR2 is SVGAGI.

CDR3 amino acids: CASSRQQSTEAFF. CDR3 DNA: TGTGCCAGCAGCCGGCAACAAAGCACTGAAGCTTTCTTT. V usage is TRBV14 and J usage is TRBJ1-1; no definite D call. The CDR3 length is 13 residues. The V end lost 4 bases, the J end lost 4 bases, and 10 bases lay between the germline ends. The germline CDR1 and CDR2 sequences are SGHDN and FVKESK.

The chain is built from TRBV11-3 and TRBJ2-5, with D unresolved. V was shortened by 2 bases and J by 5 bases, with 9 bases between the two germline ends. This CDR3 region has 13 residues. The germline V gene has CDR1 SGHNT and CDR2 YENEEA. This CDR3 reads CASSLIWGETQYF. CDR3 bases: TGTGCCAGCAGCTTAATCTGGGGTGAGACCCAGTACTTC. The full variable domain, its missing parts supplied by reference TRBV11-3 and TRBJ2-5, is EAGVVQSPRYKIIEKKQPVAFWCNPISGHNTLYWYLQNLGQGPELLIRYENEEAVDDSQLPKDRFSAERLKGVDSTLKIQPAELGDSAVYLCASSLIWGETQYFGPGTRLLVL.

This clonotype was seen more than once but under ten times. The chain couples TRBV25-1 to TRBJ1-2; D gene uncertain. The V end was cut by 2 bases, the J end by 2 bases, with 6 bases between. CDR1 and CDR2 from the germline V gene are MGHDK and SYGVNS. This CDR3 region has 13 residues. CDR3 nucleotide sequence: TGTGCCAGCAGTGAAGGCGGCAACTATGGCTACACCTTC. Protein product: CASSEGGNYGYTF.

In this sample, this clonotype turned up a few times. The chain is built from TRBV4-2 and TRBJ1-1; D is undetermined. V lost 4 bases and J lost 3, with 12 bases in between. The CDR3 has 14 amino acids. Germline V gives CDR1 LGHNA, CDR2 YNFKEQ. CDR3 coding DNA: TGTGCCAGCAGCCGAGACGGGCAGCACACTGAAGCTTTCTTT. Residues: CASSRDGQHTEAFF.

There are a few counts of this clonotype. The chain combines TRBV12-3 or TRBV12-4 with TRBJ1-5; no clear D. The V and J ends lost 0 bases and 0 bases respectively, with 9 bases between them. The CDR3 is made up of 16 amino acids. Here the CDR3 DNA reads TGTGCCAGCAGTTTAGCGAGCGCCTATAGCAATCAGCCCCAGCATTTT. It encodes CASSLASAYSNQPQHF.

This clonotype was counted a few times. The rearrangement links TRBV19 to TRBJ1-5; the D is unclear. The germline V and J ends were trimmed by 8 bases and 0 bases, with 17 bases remaining between them. Germline CDR1 reads LNHDA; CDR2 reads SQIVND (reference sequence). The CDR3 is made up of 16 amino acids. This chain's CDR3 is CASGHDPGNSNQPQHF. The CDR3 DNA sequence: TGTGCCAGTGGGCACGACCCGGGTAATAGCAATCAGCCCCAGCATTTT.

This clonotype came up once. J is TRBJ1-2 and V is TRBV5-1; 9 bases align to TRBD1. Trimming took 4 bases from V and 5 from J; bases not matched to a gene: 6. Germline-derived CDR1 and CDR2 are SGHRS and YFSETQ. This CDR3 region has 14 residues. The CDR3 protein is CASSTATGGYGYTF. The CDR3 region has the DNA TGCGCCAGCAGCACAGCGACAGGGGGTTATGGCTACACCTTC.

In its sample, this clonotype was seen a few times. This chain joins TRBV28 and TRBJ1-5; D not certain. The CDR3 covers 15 residues. Trimming left V 3 bases short and J 0 bases short, with 9 bases between. In germline, CDR1 is MDHEN, CDR2 SYDVKM. The CDR3 DNA reads TGTGCCAGCAGTTTGGTACAGAATAGCAATCAGCCCCAGCATTTT. It yields the protein CASSLVQNSNQPQHF.

V gene TRBV20-1 combines with J gene TRBJ1-2; weak D call: TRBD1 (6 bases). CDR3 size: 11 residues. V gave up 7 bases and J gave up 9 bases, with 15 bases separating them. Germline CDR1 reads DFQATT; CDR2 reads SNEGSKA (reference sequence). The CDR3 DNA is TGCAGTGGGTATTGGACAGCCAGCTACACCTTC. This gives the protein CSGYWTASYTF.

By frequency in the sample, this clonotype is medium-sized. This sequence joins TRBV6-1 and TRBJ1-1; tentatively, D is TRBD1 (5 bases). The V gene lost 7 bases and the J gene lost 5 bases, with 17 bases spanning the gap. The germline gives CDR1 MNHNS, CDR2 SASEGT. This CDR3 has 14 amino acids. The CDR3 coding sequence is TGTGCCAGCACTCAAAATGCGGGGCGAACTGAAGCTTTCTTT. Residues: CASTQNAGRTEAFF.

The J gene is TRBJ2-7, the V gene TRBV19; 11 nucleotides agree with TRBD1. Germline CDR1 LNHDA, CDR2 SQIVND (reference sequence). J gave up 5 bases and V 3 bases, and 6 bases lay outside the gene matches. This CDR3 region has 15 residues. This CDR3 reads CASSITGTGGNEQYF. CDR3 in DNA: TGTGCCAGTAGTATCACCGGGACAGGGGGGAACGAGCAGTACTTC. The complete variable domain, with remaining parts taken from reference TRBV19 and TRBJ2-7, reads DGGITQSPKYLFRKEGQNVTLSCEQNLNHDAMYWYRQDPGQGLRLIYYSQIVNDFQKGDIAEGYSVSREKKESFPLTVTSAQKNPTAFYLCASSITGTGGNEQYFGPGTRLTVT.

This chain uses TRBV12-3 or TRBV12-4 with TRBJ1-3, with a possible D match to TRBD1 (6 bases). Trimming cost V 10 bases and J 2 bases, with 6 bases left between them. This CDR3 spans 11 amino acids. The CDR3 loop is CATGAGNTIYF. Here the CDR3 DNA reads TGTGCCACAGGGGCTGGAAACACCATATATTTT.

This clonotype was picked up a small number of times. This chain links TRBV10-2 with TRBJ1-1, with 7 bases fitting TRBD1. Trimming cost V 8 bases and J 1 base; bases outside gene matches: 4. This CDR3 is built from 13 residues. Looked up from germline, CDR1 is WSHSY and CDR2 is SAAADI. The CDR3 sequence is CASRDSSNTEAFF. As DNA, the CDR3 is TGCGCCAGCCGGGACAGCTCGAACACTGAAGCTTTCTTT.

This CDR3 is CAWSVGTYEQYF. CDR3 coding DNA: TGTGCCTGGAGTGTGGGTACCTACGAGCAGTACTTC. The gene calls are TRBV30 and TRBJ2-7, with no clear D. The V gene's germline CDR1 is GTSNPN and CDR2 SVGIG (reference sequence). This CDR3 region has 12 residues. V was shortened by 0 bases and J by 2 bases, with 5 bases between the two germline ends.

The CDR3 sequence: CASSYGQSYEQYF. CDR3 in DNA: TGTGCCAGCAGCTACGGACAGTCCTACGAGCAGTACTTC. The chain joins TRBV7-6 to TRBJ2-7, with a possible D match to TRBD1 (6 bases). Germline V gene data show CDR1 as SGHVS and CDR2 as FNYEAQ. This CDR3 is built from 13 residues. Trimming removed 4 bases at V and 1 base at J, with 8 bases between.

This clonotype has only a few counts. This chain joins TRBV30 and TRBJ1-1; unclear D gene. V lost 3 bases and J lost 4, with 9 bases in between. Germline V gives CDR1 GTSNPN, CDR2 SVGIG (reference sequence). The CDR3 extends over 12 amino acids. The CDR3 loop reads CAWREGATEAFF. The CDR3, as DNA: TGTGCCTGGAGGGAGGGAGCCACTGAAGCTTTCTTT. The full variable domain, with the rest looked up from reference TRBV30 and TRBJ1-1, is SQTIHQWPATLVQPVGSPLSLECTVEGTSNPNLYWYRQAAGRGLQLLFYSVGIGQISSEVPQNLSASRPQDRQFILSSKKLLLSDSGFYLCAWREGATEAFFGQGTRLTVV.

V and J are TRBV30 and TRBJ2-5, with 9 bases identical to TRBD1. CDR1 GTSNPN and CDR2 SVGIG come from the germline V gene (reference sequence). Trimming took 3 bases from V and 5 from J; bases not matched to a gene: 7. This CDR3 is built from 14 residues. The CDR3 protein is CAWRKPGQGETQYF. CDR3 nucleotide sequence: TGTGCCTGGAGAAAACCGGGACAGGGTGAGACCCAGTACTTC.

The chain carries TRBV6-1 and TRBJ1-1; 10 bases line up with TRBD1. The length of the CDR3 is 14 residues. The V and J ends lost 7 bases and 4 bases, in that order; junction bases with no gene match: 6. CDR1 is MNHNS and CDR2 is SASEGT in the germline V gene. This CDR3 is CASILRQGATEAFF. The CDR3 DNA follows: TGTGCCAGCATCCTAAGACAGGGGGCCACTGAAGCTTTCTTT.

The gene calls are TRBV9 and TRBJ2-3; D ambiguous. Germline CDR1 is SGDLS and CDR2 is YYNGEE. V was pared by 3 bases and J by 1 base, with 9 bases between. This CDR3 has 14 amino acids. CDR3 sequence reads: CASSASFGTDTQYF. CDR3 coding DNA: TGTGCCAGCAGCGCAAGCTTTGGCACAGATACGCAGTATTTT.